A selection of T cell receptor beta chains follows, all from one sample in a study of blood T cells in healthy people across ages. TCRdb independently ran MiXCR on the 5' RACE reads; one entry per CDR3 protein. Of more than 800,000 distinct CDR3 sequences in the sample, around 28% were seen once. The source material was blood. These receptors were collected from a woman older than 75 in good health. The CDR3 runs from the conserved cysteine through the conserved F or W. D genes are given only for firm matches. Clone size appears in some rows only: once, few, many, or a class for an expanded clone.

j_gene,v_gene,abundance,d_gene,CDR3nt,CDR3aa
TRBJ1-5,TRBV2,-,-,TGTGCCAGCAGTACCGACGGGCAGACCGGGCAGCCCCAGCATTTT,CASSTDGQTGQPQHF
TRBJ2-7,TRBV3-1,-,-,TGTGCCAGCAGCCAAGGCCAGGGTGCGCCCTACGAGCAGTACTTC,CASSQGQGAPYEQYF
TRBJ2-1,TRBV5-6,-,-,TGTGCCAGCAGCTCCCAGGGAAGCAATGAGCAGTTCTTC,CASSSQGSNEQFF
TRBJ2-7,TRBV2,few,TRBD1,TGTGCCAGCAGTGAGGGACAGGGGTTCTCCTACGAGCAGTACTTC,CASSEGQGFSYEQYF
TRBJ2-3,TRBV3-1,many,-,TGTGCCAGCAGCCAAGAAGGACGGTCGGGACTGATTGGAGATACGCAGTATTTT,CASSQEGRSGLIGDTQYF
TRBJ2-5,TRBV20-1,many,-,TGCAGTGCTAGAGATAGGCAGACCCAGTACTTC,CSARDRQTQYF
TRBJ2-3,TRBV11-2,many,-,TGTGCCAGCAGCCCCCTCGCCCCAGATACGCAGTATTTT,CASSPLAPDTQYF
TRBJ2-7,TRBV6-2/TRBV6-3,few,-,TGTGCCAGCAGTTACGCTTCGGGACACCTACTCTACGAGCAGTACTTC,CASSYASGHLLYEQYF
TRBJ1-2,TRBV3-1,many,-,TGTGCCAGCAGCCAGCCGTCACGGGCTAACTATGGCTACACCTTC,CASSQPSRANYGYTF
TRBJ2-7,TRBV5-6,-,-,TGTGCCAGCAGCTTGCGGGACACCAGGTACAATGAGCAGTACTTC,CASSLRDTRYNEQYF
TRBJ2-1,TRBV19,-,TRBD2,TGTGCCAGTAGTATCCTGAAGGCGGGGGCCTACAATGAGCAGTTCTTC,CASSILKAGAYNEQFF
TRBJ2-1,TRBV20-1,many,-,TGCAGTGCGCCGGTTCCCGGGGCCAGAAATGAGCAGTTCTTC,CSAPVPGARNEQFF
TRBJ2-1,TRBV30,few,TRBD2,TGTGCCTGGAGTGAACTAGCGGGGGGGCAGGAGCAGTTCTTC,CAWSELAGGQEQFF
TRBJ2-6,TRBV20-1,many,-,TGCAGTGCAATCAACTTTGGACAGTCTTCTGGGGCCAACGTCCTGACTTTC,CSAINFGQSSGANVLTF
TRBJ1-5,TRBV24-1,few,TRBD1,TGTGCCACCAGTGATTCGGGGACAGCCTATAGCAATCAGCCCCAGCATTTT,CATSDSGTAYSNQPQHF
TRBJ1-2,TRBV6-2/TRBV6-3,many,TRBD1,TGTGCCAGCAACTCTCCTTCCAGGACAGGGAGATATGGCTACACCTTC,CASNSPSRTGRYGYTF
TRBJ1-1,TRBV20-1,-,TRBD1,TGCTGTGCTCATGAGACAGGGAGGTTCACTGAAGCTTTCTTT,CCAHETGRFTEAFF
TRBJ1-1,TRBV29-1,many,-,TGCAGCGTTGAAGGGTCTGGAGGGGGGAACACTGAAGCTTTCTTT,CSVEGSGGGNTEAFF